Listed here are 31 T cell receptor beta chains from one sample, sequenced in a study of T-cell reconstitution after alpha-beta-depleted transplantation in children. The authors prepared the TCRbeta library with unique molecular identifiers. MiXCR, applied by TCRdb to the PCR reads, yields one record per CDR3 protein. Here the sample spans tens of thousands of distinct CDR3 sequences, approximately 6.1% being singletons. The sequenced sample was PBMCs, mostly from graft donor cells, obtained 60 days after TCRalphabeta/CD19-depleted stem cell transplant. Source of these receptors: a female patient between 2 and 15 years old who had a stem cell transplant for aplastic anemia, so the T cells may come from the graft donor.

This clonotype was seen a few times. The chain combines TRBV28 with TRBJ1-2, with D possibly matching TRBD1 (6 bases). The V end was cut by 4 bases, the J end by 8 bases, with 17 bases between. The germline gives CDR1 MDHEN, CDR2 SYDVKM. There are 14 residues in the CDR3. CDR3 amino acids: CASSSQGGGGGYTF. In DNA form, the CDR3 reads TGTGCCAGCAGTTCTCAGGGAGGGGGAGGGGGCTACACCTTC.

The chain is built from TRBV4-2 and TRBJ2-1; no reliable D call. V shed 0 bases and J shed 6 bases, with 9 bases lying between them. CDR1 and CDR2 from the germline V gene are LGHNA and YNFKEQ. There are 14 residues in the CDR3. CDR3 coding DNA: TGTGCCAGCAGCCAAGAGGTTAGGCTCAATGAGCAGTTCTTC. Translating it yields CASSQEVRLNEQFF.

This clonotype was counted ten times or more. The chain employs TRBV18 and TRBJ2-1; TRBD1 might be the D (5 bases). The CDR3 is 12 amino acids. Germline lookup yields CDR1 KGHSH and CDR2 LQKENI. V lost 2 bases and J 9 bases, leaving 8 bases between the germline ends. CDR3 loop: CASSPVGVEQFF. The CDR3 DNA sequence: TGTGCCAGCTCACCAGTAGGGGTTGAGCAGTTCTTC.

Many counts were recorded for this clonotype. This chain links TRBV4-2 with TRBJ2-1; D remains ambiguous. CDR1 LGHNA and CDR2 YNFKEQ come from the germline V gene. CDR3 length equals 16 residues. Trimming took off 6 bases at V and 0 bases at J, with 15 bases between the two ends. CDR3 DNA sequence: TGTGCCAGCAGTCCGGAACTGCTTGGCTCCTACAATGAGCAGTTCTTC. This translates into CASSPELLGSYNEQFF.

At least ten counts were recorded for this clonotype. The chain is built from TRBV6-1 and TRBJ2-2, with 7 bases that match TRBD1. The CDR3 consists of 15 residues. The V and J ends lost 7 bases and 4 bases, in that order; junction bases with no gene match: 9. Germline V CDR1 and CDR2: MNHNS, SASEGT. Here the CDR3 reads CASTRDSGGTGELFF. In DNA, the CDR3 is TGTGCCAGCACCCGGGACAGCGGAGGCACCGGGGAGCTGTTTTTT.

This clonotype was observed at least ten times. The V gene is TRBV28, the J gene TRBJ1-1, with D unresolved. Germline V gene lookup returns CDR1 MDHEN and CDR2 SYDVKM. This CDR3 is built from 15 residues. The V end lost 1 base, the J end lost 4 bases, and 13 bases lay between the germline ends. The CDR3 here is CASSLSPRLITEAFF. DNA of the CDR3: TGTGCCAGCAGTTTATCCCCTAGGTTAATCACTGAAGCTTTCTTT.

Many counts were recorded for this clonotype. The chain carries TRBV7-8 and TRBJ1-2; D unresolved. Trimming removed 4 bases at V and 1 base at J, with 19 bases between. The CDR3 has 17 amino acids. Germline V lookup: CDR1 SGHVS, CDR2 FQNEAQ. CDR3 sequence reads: CASSSNIWSDDNYGYTF. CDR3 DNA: TGTGCCAGCAGCTCGAATATCTGGTCGGACGATAACTATGGCTACACCTTC.

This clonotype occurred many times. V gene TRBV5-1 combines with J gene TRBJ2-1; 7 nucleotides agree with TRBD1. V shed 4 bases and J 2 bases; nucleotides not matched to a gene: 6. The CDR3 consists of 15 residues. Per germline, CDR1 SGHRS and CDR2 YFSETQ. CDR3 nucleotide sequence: TGCGCCAGCAGCCTCGACAGGGTAACCTACAATGAGCAGTTCTTC. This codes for CASSLDRVTYNEQFF.

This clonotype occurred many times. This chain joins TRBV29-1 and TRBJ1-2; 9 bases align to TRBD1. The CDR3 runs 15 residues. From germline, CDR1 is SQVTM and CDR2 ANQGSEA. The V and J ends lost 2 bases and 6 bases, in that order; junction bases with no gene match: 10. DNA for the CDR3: TGCAGCGTTGAAATATCTCGGACAGGGGCGAATGGCTACACCTTC. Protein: CSVEISRTGANGYTF.

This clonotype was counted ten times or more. CDR3 protein: CSARRRTRLSYNEQFF. Written as DNA, the CDR3 is TGCAGTGCTAGACGTAGGACTAGGCTATCTTACAATGAGCAGTTCTTC. This chain links TRBV20-1 with TRBJ2-1, with 7 bases lining up with TRBD2. Unmatched junction bases numbered 11, after V lost 2 bases and J lost 4 bases. The CDR3 spans 16 residues. Germline V CDR1 and CDR2: DFQATT, SNEGSKA (reference sequence).

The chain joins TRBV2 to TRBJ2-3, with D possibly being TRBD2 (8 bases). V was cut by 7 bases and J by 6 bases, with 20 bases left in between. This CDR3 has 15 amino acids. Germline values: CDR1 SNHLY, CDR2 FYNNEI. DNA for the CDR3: TGTGCCAGCAAATTACTAGCGGAGGGGGCGGATACGCAGTATTTT. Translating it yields CASKLLAEGADTQYF.

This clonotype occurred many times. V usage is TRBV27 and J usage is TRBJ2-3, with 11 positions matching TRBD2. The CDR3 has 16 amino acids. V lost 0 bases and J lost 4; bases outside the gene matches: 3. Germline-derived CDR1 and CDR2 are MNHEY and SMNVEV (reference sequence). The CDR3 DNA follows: TGTGCCAGCAGTTTATCGACTAGCGGGGTAGCAGATACGCAGTATTTT. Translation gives CASSLSTSGVADTQYF.

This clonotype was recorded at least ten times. The CDR3 loop reads CASSRLGLAYNEQFF. In DNA, the CDR3 is TGTGCCAGCAGCCGATTGGGACTAGCTTACAATGAGCAGTTCTTC. The rearrangement links TRBV7-9 to TRBJ2-1; 9 positions agree with TRBD2. V was clipped by 5 bases and J by 4 bases; unmatched bases: 6. Germline V gene data show CDR1 as SEHNR and CDR2 as FQNEAQ (reference sequence). The CDR3 consists of 15 residues.

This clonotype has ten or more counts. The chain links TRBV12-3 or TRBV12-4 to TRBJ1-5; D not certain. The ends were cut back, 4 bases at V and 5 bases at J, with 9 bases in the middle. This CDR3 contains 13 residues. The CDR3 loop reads CASSYRDYQPQHF. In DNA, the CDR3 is TGTGCCAGCAGTTACAGAGACTATCAGCCCCAGCATTTT.

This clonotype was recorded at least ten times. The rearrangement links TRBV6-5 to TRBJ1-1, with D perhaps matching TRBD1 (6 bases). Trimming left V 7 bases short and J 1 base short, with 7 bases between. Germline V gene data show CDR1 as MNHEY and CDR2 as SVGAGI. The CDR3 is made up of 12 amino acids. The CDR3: CASIRGNTEAFF. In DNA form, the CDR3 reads TGTGCCAGCATCAGGGGGAACACTGAAGCTTTCTTT.

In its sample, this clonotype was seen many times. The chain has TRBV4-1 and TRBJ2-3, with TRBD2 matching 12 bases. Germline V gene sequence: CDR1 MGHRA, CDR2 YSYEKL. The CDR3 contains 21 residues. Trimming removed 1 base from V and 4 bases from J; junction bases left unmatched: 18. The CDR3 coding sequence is TGCGCCAGCAGCCAAGTTTTGACTAGCGGGAGTTGGGATTTCTTCGCAGATACGCAGTATTTT. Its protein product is CASSQVLTSGSWDFFADTQYF.

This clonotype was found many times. The CDR3 loop reads CASNESGRRQETQYF. CDR3 bases: TGTGCCAGCAACGAATCGGGACGGAGACAAGAGACCCAGTACTTC. This sequence joins TRBV6-5 and TRBJ2-5; D possibly uses TRBD1 or TRBD2 (5 bases each). The CDR3 has 15 residues. Germline V gene data show CDR1 as MNHEY and CDR2 as SVGAGI. Deletions cut 7 bases from V and 2 bases from J, with 17 bases between.

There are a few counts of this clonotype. CDR3 protein: CASSLGPPFHYGYTF. DNA for the CDR3: TGTGCCAGCAGTTTGGGGCCCCCCTTCCACTATGGCTACACCTTC. This sequence joins TRBV12-3 or TRBV12-4 and TRBJ1-2; D might be TRBD1 (5 bases). Trimming stripped 3 bases from V and 3 bases from J, with 14 bases between. The CDR3 runs 15 residues.

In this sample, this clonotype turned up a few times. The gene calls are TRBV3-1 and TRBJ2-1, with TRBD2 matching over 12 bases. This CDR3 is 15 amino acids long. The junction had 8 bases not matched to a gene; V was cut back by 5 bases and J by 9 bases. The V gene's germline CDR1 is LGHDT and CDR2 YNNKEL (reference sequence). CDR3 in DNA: TGTGCCAGCAGCGCCAGCGGACTAGCGGGATTTGAGCAGTTCTTC. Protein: CASSASGLAGFEQFF.

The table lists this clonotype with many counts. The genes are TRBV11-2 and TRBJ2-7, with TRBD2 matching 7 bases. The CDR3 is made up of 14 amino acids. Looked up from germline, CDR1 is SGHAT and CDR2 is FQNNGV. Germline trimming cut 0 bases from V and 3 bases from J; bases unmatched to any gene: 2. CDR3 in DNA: TGTGCCAGCAGCTTAGACGGCGGGAGCTACGAGCAGTACTTC. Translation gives CASSLDGGSYEQYF.

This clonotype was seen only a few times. Here the CDR3 reads CASSNPSGPQHF. DNA of the CDR3: TGTGCCAGCAGCAACCCCTCTGGACCCCAGCATTTT. The V call is TRBV14, the J call TRBJ1-5; no clear D gene. Trimming removed 5 bases at V and 10 bases at J, with 12 bases between. The germline gives CDR1 SGHDN, CDR2 FVKESK. This CDR3 is 12 amino acids long.

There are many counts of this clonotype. The CDR3 reads CASSSGDRGYTF. CDR3 nucleotide sequence: TGTGCCAGCAGCTCCGGAGACAGAGGCTACACCTTC. The chain links TRBV7-9 to TRBJ1-2; possible D gene TRBD1, 5 bases. The CDR3 contains 12 residues. Germline-derived CDR1 and CDR2 are SEHNR and FQNEAQ (reference sequence). Deletions cut 4 bases from V and 8 bases from J, with 11 bases between.

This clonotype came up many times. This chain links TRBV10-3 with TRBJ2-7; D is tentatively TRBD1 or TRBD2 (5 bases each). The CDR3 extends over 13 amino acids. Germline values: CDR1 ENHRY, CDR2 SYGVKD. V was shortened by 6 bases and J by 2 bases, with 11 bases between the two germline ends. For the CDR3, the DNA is TGTGCCATCAGAGGGACCGGCCCCTACGAGCAGTACTTC. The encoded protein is CAIRGTGPYEQYF.

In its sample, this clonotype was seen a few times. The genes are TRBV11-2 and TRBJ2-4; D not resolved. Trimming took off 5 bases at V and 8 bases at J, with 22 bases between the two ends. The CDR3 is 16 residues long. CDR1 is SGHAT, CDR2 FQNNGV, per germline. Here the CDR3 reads CASSPTPYWPRDIQYF. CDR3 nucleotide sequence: TGTGCCAGCAGCCCCACCCCATATTGGCCAAGGGACATTCAGTACTTC.

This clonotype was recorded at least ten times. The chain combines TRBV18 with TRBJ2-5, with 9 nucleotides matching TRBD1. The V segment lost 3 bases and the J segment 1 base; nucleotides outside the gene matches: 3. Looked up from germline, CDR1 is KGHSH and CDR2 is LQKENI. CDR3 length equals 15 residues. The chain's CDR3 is CASSPGQGRQETQYF. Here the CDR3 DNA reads TGTGCCAGCTCACCGGGACAGGGCCGCCAAGAGACCCAGTACTTC.

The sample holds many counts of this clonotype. CDR3 amino acids: CASSPRAQETQYF. DNA of the CDR3: TGCGCCAGCAGCCCGCGAGCTCAAGAGACCCAGTACTTC. The chain couples TRBV5-1 to TRBJ2-5; D is ambiguous. CDR3 size: 13 residues. CDR1 and CDR2 from the germline V gene are SGHRS and YFSETQ. V was shortened by 4 bases and J by 2 bases, with 9 bases between the two germline ends. Complete variable domain (other parts from reference TRBV5-1 and TRBJ2-5): KAGVTQTPRYLIKTRGQQVTLSCSPISGHRSVSWYQQTPGQGLQFLFEYFSETQRNKGNFPGRFSGRQFSNSRSEMNVSTLELGDSALYLCASSPRAQETQYFGPGTRLLVL.

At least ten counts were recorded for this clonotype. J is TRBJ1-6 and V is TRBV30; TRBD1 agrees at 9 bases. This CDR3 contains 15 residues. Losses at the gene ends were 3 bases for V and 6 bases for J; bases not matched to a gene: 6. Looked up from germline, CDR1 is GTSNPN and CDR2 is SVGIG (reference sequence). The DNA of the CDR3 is TGTGCCTGGAGGATATCGGGACAGGGTAATTCACCCCTCCACTTT. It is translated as CAWRISGQGNSPLHF.

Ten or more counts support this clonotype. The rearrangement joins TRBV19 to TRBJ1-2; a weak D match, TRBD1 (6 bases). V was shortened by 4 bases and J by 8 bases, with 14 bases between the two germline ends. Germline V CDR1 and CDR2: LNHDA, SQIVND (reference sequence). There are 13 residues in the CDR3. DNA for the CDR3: TGTGCCAGTAGTAATCGACAGGCATCCGGCTACACCTTC. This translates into CASSNRQASGYTF.

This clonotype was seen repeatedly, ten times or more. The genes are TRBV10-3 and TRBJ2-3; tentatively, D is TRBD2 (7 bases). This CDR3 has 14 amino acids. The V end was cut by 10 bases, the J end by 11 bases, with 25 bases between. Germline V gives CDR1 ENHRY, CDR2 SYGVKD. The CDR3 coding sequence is TGTGCCACCGATCAGCTGCCCTCGGGGGGCCGGCAGTATTTT. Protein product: CATDQLPSGGRQYF.

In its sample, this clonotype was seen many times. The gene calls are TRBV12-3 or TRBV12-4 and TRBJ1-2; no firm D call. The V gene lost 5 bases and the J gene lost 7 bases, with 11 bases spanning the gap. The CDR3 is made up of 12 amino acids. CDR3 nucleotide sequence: TGTGCCAGCAGTCCGTCGACAAGTGGCTACACCTTC. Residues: CASSPSTSGYTF.

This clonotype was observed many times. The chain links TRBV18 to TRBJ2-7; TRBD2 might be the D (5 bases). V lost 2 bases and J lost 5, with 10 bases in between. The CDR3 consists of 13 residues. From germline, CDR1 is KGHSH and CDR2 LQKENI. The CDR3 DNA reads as TGTGCCAGCTCACCAAAGACTACCAACGAGCAGTACTTC. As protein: CASSPKTTNEQYF.